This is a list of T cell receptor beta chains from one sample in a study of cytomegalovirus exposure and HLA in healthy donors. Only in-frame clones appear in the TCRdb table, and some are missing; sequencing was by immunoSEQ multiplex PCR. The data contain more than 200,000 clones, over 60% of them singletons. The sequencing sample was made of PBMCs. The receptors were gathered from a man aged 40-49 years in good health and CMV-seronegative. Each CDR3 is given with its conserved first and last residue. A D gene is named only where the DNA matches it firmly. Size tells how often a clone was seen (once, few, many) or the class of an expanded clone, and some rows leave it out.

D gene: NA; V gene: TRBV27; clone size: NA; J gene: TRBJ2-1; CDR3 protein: CASGRGEGEQFF; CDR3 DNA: TGTGCCAGCGGACGAGGCGAGGGTGAGCAGTTCTTC
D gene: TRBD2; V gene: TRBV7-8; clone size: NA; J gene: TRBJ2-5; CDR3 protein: CASSRTSGRETQYF; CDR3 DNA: TGTGCCAGCAGCCGGACTAGCGGGAGGGAGACCCAGTACTTC
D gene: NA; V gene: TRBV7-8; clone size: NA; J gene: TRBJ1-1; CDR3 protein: CASSFDTPNTEAFF; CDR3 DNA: TGTGCCAGCAGCTTCGACACCCCGAACACTGAAGCTTTCTTT
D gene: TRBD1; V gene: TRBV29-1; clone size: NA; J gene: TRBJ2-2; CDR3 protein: CSVIPGQGKRAGELFF; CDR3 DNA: TGCAGCGTTATACCGGGACAGGGGAAAAGAGCCGGGGAGCTGTTTTTT
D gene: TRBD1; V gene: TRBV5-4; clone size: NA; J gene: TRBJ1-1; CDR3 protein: CASSQGAGNTEAFF; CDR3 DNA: TGTGCCAGCAGCCAGGGGGCAGGGAACACTGAAGCTTTCTTT
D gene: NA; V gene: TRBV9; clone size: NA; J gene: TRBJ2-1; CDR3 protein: CASSVGDTYSVF; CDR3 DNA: TGTGCCAGCAGCGTAGGTGACACCTACTCGGTCTTC
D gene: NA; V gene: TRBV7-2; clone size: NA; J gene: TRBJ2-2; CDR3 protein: CASSPREGELFF; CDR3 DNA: TGTGCCAGCAGCCCTCGGGAGGGGGAGCTGTTTTTT
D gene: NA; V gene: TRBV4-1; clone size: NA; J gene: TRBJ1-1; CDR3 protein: CASSQDLGRTEAFF; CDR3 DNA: TGCGCCAGCAGCCAAGATCTAGGGAGGACTGAAGCTTTCTTT
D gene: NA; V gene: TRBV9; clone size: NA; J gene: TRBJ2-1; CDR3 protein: CASSEGTPSYNEQFF; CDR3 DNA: TGTGCCAGCAGCGAAGGGACACCTTCCTACAATGAGCAGTTCTTC
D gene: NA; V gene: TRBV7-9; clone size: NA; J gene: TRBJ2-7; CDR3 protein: CASGGDSYEQYF; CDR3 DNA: TGTGCCTCTGGAGGGGATTCCTACGAGCAGTACTTC
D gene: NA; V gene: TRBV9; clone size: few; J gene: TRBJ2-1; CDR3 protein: CASSVATSNEQFF; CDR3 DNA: TGTGCCAGCAGCGTAGCTACTAGCAATGAGCAGTTCTTC
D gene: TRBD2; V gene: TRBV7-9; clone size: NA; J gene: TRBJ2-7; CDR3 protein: CASSSLAGINEQYF; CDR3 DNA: TGTGCCAGCAGCTCGCTAGCGGGAATCAACGAGCAGTACTTC
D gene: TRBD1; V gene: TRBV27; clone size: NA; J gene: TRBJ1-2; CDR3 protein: CASSFRDSRGYTF; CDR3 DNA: TGTGCCAGCAGTTTTAGGGACAGTAGGGGCTACACCTTC
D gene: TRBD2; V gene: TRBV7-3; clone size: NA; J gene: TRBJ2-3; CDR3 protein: CASSLTGTSGSPDTQYF; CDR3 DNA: TGTGCCAGCAGCTTAACGGGGACTAGCGGGAGCCCCGATACGCAGTATTTT
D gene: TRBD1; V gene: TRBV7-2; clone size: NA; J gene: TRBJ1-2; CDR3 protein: CASSLAGQGFRGYTF; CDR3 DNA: TGTGCCAGCAGCTTAGCAGGACAGGGGTTCCGCGGCTACACCTTC
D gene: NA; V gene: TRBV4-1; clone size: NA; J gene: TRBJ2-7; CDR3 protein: CASSQEGIERNPYF; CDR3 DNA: TGCGCCAGCAGCCAAGAGGGGATAGAGCGGAATCCGTACTTC
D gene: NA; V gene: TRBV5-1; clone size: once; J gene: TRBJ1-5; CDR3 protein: CASSLAAGSNQPQHF; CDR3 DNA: TGCGCCAGCAGCTTGGCGGCGGGGAGCAATCAGCCCCAGCATTTT
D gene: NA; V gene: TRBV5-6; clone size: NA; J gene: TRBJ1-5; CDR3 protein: CASSLTDSNQPQHF; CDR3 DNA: TGTGCCAGCAGCTTGACAGATAGCAATCAGCCCCAGCATTTT
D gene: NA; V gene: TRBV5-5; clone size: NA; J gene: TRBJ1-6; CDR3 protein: CASSFGGPAVEALHF; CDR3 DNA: TGTGCCAGCAGCTTCGGAGGCCCCGCGGTGGAGGCCCTCCACTTT
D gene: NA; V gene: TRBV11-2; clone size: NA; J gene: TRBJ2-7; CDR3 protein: CASSLGTGWNEQYF; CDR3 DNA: TGTGCCAGCAGCTTAGGAACAGGTTGGAACGAGCAGTACTTC
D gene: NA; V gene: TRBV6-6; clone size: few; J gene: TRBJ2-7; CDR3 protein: CASSQGSSYEQYF; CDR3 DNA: TGTGCCAGCAGTCAGGGGTCCTCCTACGAGCAGTACTTC
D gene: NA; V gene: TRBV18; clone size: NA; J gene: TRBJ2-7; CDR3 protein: CASSKESSYEQYF; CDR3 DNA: TGTGCCAGCTCTAAGGAGAGCTCCTACGAGCAGTACTTC
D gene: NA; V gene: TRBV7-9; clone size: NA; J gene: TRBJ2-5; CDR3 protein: CASKRGGETQYF; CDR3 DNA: TGTGCCAGCAAACGGGGAGGAGAGACCCAGTACTTC
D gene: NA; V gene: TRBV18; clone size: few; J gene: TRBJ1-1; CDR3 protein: CASSPSGTQANTEAFF; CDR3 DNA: TGTGCCAGCTCACCGTCCGGGACACAGGCGAACACTGAAGCTTTCTTT
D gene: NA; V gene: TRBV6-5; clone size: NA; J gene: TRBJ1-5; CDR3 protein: CASSETGSPQPQHF; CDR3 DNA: TGTGCCAGCAGTGAAACAGGGAGCCCTCAGCCCCAGCATTTT
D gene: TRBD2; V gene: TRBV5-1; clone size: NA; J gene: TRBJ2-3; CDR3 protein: CASTPAGGTDTQYF; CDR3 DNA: TGCGCCAGCACCCCAGCGGGAGGCACAGATACGCAGTATTTT
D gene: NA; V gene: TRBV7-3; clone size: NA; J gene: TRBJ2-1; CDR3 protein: CASSFPSVGYNEQFF; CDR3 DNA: TGTGCCAGCAGCTTTCCTAGCGTAGGTTACAATGAGCAGTTCTTC
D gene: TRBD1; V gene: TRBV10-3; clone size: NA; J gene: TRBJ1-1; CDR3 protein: CAISLGQGVSTEAFF; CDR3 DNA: TGTGCCATCAGCCTAGGACAGGGAGTATCCACTGAAGCTTTCTTT
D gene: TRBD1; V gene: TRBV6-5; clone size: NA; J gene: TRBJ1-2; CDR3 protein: CASSKGQGVNYGYTF; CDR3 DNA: TGTGCCAGCAGCAAAGGACAGGGGGTTAACTATGGCTACACCTTC
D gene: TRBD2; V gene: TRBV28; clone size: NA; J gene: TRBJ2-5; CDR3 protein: CASSLPSGKETQYF; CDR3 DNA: TGTGCCAGCAGTTTGCCTAGCGGGAAAGAGACCCAGTACTTC
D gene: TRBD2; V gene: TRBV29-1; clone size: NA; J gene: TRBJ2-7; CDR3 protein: CSVEGEVGGSSYEQYF; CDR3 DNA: TGCAGCGTTGAAGGGGAAGTGGGCGGGAGCTCCTACGAGCAGTACTTC
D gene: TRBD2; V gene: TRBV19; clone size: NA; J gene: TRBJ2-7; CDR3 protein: CASSILGGSYEQYF; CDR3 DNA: TGTGCCAGTAGTATTCTGGGCGGGAGTTACGAGCAGTACTTC
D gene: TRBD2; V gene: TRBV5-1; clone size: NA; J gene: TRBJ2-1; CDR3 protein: CASSPRTSGANEQFF; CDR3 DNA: TGCGCCAGCAGCCCTCGGACTAGCGGGGCCAATGAGCAGTTCTTC
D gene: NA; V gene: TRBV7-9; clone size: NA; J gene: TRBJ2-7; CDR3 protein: CASSRWGDEQYF; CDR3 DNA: TGTGCCAGCAGCCGCTGGGGCGACGAGCAGTACTTC
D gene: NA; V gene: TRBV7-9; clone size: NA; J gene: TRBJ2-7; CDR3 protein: CSSSLAHSYEQYF; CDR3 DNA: TGTTCCAGCAGCTTAGCCCACTCCTACGAGCAGTACTTC
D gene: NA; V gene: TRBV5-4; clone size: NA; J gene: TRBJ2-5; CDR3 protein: CASSLEGGLTETQYF; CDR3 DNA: TGTGCCAGCAGCTTGGAGGGTGGACTCACAGAGACCCAGTACTTC
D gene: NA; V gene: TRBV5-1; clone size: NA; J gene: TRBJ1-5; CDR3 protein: CASSLGEGQPQHF; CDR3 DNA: TGCGCCAGCAGCTTGGGGGAGGGTCAGCCCCAGCATTTT
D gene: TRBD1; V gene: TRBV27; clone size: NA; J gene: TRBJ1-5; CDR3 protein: CASRPGTGISQPQHF; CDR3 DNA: TGTGCCAGCAGACCTGGGACAGGGATTAGCCAGCCCCAGCATTTT
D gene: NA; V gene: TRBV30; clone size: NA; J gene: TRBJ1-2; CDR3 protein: CAWSAAGPGGYTF; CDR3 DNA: TGTGCCTGGAGTGCCGCGGGGCCAGGTGGCTACACCTTC
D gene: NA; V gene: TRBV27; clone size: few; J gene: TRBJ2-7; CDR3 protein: CASSLGGISYEQYF; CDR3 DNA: TGTGCCAGCAGTTTAGGCGGGATCTCCTACGAGCAGTACTTC
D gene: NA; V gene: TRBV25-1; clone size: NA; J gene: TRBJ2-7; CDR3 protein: CASSEWDRGYEQYF; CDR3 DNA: TGTGCCAGCAGTGAATGGGATAGGGGCTACGAGCAGTACTTC
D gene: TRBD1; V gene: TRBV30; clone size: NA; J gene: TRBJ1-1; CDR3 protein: CAWGSEDRASEAFF; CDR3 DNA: TGTGCCTGGGGGAGCGAGGACAGGGCCAGTGAAGCTTTCTTT
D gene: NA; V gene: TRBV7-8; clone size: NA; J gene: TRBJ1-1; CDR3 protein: CASSLAGTEAFF; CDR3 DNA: TGTGCCAGCAGCCTCGCGGGCACTGAAGCTTTCTTT
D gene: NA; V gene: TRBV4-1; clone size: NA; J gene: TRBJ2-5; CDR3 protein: CASSRQGGETQYF; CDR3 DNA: TGCGCCAGCAGCAGACAGGGAGGAGAGACCCAGTACTTC
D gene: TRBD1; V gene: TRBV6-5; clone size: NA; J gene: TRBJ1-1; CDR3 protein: CASSKQGGSTEAFF; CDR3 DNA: TGTGCCAGCAGTAAACAGGGGGGAAGCACTGAAGCTTTCTTT
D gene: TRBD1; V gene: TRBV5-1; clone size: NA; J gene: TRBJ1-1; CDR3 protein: CASTVEGARGHTEAFF; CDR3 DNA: TGCGCCAGCACCGTTGAGGGGGCGAGGGGCCACACTGAAGCTTTCTTT
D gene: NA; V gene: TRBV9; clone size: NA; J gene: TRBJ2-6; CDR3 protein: CASSEQDRHASGANVLTF; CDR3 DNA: TGTGCCAGCAGCGAGCAGGACAGACACGCCTCTGGGGCCAACGTCCTGACTTTC
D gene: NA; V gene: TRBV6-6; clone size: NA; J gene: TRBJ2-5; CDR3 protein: CASSHTETQYF; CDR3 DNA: TGTGCCAGCAGTCACACAGAGACCCAGTACTTC
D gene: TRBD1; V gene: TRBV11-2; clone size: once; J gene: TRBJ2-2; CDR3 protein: CASSLGGTGAGAGELFF; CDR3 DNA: TGTGCCAGCAGCTTAGGAGGGACAGGGGCTGGGGCCGGGGAGCTGTTTTTT
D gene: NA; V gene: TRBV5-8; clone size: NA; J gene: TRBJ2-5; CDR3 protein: CASSLYGRVETQYF; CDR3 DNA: TGTGCCAGCAGCTTGTACGGGCGGGTTGAGACCCAGTACTTC
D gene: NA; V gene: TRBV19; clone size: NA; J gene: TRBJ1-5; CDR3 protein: CASSIGGMEQPQHF; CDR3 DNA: TGTGCCAGTAGTATAGGTGGAATGGAGCAGCCCCAGCATTTT
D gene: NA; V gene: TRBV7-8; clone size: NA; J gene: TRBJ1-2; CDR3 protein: CASSYTGKGDGYTF; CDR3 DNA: TGTGCCAGCAGCTATACAGGGAAAGGGGATGGCTACACCTTC
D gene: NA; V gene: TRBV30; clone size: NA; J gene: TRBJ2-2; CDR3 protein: CAWSVWGAGELFF; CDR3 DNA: TGTGCCTGGAGTGTTTGGGGGGCCGGGGAGCTGTTTTTT
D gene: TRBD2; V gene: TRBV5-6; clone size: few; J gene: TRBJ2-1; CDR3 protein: CASSIAGGGYEQFF; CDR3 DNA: TGTGCCAGCAGTATAGCGGGGGGTGGGTATGAGCAGTTCTTC